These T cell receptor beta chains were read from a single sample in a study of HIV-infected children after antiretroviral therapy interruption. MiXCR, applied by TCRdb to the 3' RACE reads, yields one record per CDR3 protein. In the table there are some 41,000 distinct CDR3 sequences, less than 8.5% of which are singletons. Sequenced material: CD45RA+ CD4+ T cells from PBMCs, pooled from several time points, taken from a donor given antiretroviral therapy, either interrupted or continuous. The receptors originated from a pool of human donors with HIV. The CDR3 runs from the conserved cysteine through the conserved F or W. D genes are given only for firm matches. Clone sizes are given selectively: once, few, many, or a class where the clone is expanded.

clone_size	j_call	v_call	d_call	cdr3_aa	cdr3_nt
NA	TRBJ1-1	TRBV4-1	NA	CASSQDNRNTEAFF	TGCGCCAGCAGCCAAGATAACAGGAACACTGAAGCTTTCTTT
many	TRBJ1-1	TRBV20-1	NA	CSAKGMTLNTEAFF	TGCAGTGCCAAGGGGATGACCCTGAACACTGAAGCTTTCTTT
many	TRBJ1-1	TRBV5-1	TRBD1	CASSRGTGGSTTEAFF	TGCGCCAGCAGCCGCGGGACAGGGGGCTCGACCACTGAAGCTTTCTTT
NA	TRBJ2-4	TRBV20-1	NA	CSALAGAKNIQYF	TGCAGTGCGCTGGCAGGGGCCAAAAACATTCAGTACTTC
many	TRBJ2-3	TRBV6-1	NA	CASSELVGLSTDTQYF	TGTGCCAGCAGTGAATTGGTCGGACTTAGCACAGATACGCAGTATTTT
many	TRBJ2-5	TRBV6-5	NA	CASSKPGARETQYF	TGTGCCAGCAGTAAGCCCGGGGCCAGAGAGACCCAGTACTTC
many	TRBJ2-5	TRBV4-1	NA	CASSQDFLGGSSYEQYF	TGTGCCAGCAGCCAAGATTTCCTGGGGGGAAGCTCCTATGAACAGTACTTT
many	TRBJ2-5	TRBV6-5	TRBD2	CATKELAGGETQYF	TGTGCCACCAAAGAGCTAGCGGGAGGCGAGACCCAGTACTTC
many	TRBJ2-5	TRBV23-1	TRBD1	CASSPHEGTGGGETQYF	TGCGCCAGCAGTCCTCATGAGGGGACAGGGGGCGGGGAGACCCAGTACTTC
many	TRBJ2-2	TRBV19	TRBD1	CASSNPGQARGELFF	TGTGCCAGTAGTAACCCCGGACAGGCACGAGGGGAGCTGTTTTTT
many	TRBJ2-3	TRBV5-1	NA	CASSLDQRAHTDTQYF	TGCGCCAGCAGCTTGGATCAGCGGGCCCACACAGATACGCAGTATTTT
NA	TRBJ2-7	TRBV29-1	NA	CSAASLDVQYEQYF	TGCAGCGCAGCAAGTTTAGACGTTCAATACGAGCAGTACTTC
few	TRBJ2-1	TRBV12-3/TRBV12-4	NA	CASSLALFTPRRATYNEQFF	TGTGCCAGCAGTTTAGCGCTATTCACCCCGCGAAGGGCGACCTACAATGAGCAGTTCTTC
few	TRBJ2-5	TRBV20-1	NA	CSARPTAATQYF	TGCAGTGCTAGACCGACAGCCGCGACCCAGTACTTC
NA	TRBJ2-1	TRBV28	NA	CASSHTSYNEQFF	TGTGCCAGCAGCCATACTTCCTACAATGAGCAGTTCTTC
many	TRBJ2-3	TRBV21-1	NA	CASITRPGQRTDTQYF	TGTGCCAGCATCACAAGACCGGGACAGCGCACAGATACGCAGTATTTT
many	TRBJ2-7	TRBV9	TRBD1	CASSPGGTGGNYEQYF	TGTGCCAGCAGTCCAGGAGGGACAGGGGGGAACTACGAGCAGTACTTC
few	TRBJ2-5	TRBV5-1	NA	CASSLWDQETQYF	TGCGCCAGCAGCTTATGGGACCAAGAGACCCAGTACTTC
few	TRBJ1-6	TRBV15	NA	CAPTKTGPSPLHF	TGTGCCCCCACCAAGACAGGACCATCACCCCTCCACTTT
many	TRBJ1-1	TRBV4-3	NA	CASSHAGLMNTEAFF	TGCGCCAGCAGCCATGCCGGGCTCATGAACACTGAAGCTTTCTTT
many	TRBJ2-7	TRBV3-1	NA	CASSPQSGTAYEQYF	TGTGCCAGCAGCCCCCAGTCCGGGACTGCCTACGAGCAGTACTTC
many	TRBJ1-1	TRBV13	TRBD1	CASSLESTGNTEVFF	TGTGCCAGCTCTCTCGAGTCGACAGGGAACACAGAAGTCTTCTTT
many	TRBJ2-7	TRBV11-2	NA	CASSPGRRQDSGEQYF	TGTGCCAGCAGCCCCGGTCGTCGACAGGACTCGGGGGAGCAGTACTTC
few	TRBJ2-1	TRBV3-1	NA	CASSQGELVRNEQFF	TGTGCCAGCAGCCAAGGCGAACTAGTCCGCAATGAGCAGTTCTTC
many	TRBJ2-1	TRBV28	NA	CASSLWVLEGEQFF	TGTGCCAGCAGTTTATGGGTGTTAGAGGGTGAGCAGTTCTTC
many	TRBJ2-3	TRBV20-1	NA	CSALWGSTQYF	TGCAGTGCTCTTTGGGGGTCCACCCAGTATTTT
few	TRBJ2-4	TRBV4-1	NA	CASSPLERRLENIQYF	TGCGCCAGCAGTCCACTCGAACGGCGCCTGGAAAACATTCAGTACTTC
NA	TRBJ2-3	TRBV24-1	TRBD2	CATDSGRSTDTQYF	TGTGCCACCGATAGCGGGAGAAGTACAGATACGCAGTATTTT
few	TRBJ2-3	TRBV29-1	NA	CSVDRDGTDTQYF	TGCAGCGTTGACCGGGACGGCACAGATACGCAGTATTTT
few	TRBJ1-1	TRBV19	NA	CASKDEIPNTEAFF	TGTGCCAGTAAGGACGAGATTCCGAACACTGAAGCTTTCTTT
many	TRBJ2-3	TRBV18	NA	CASSPLLRSGTDTQYF	TGTGCCAGCTCACCCCTACTGCGCTCTGGCACAGATACGCAGTATTTT
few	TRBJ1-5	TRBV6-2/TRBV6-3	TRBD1	CASSYDGTGGYQPQHF	TGTGCCAGCAGTTACGACGGGACAGGGGGCTATCAGCCCCAGCATTTT
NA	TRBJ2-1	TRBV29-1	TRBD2	CSSLAGTRHNEQFF	TGCAGCTCTCTGGCCGGGACTAGACACAATGAGCAGTTCTTC
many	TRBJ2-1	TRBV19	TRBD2	CASSSRGAGGQYNEQFF	TGTGCCAGTAGTTCCCGGGGAGCGGGGGGCCAGTACAATGAGCAGTTCTTC
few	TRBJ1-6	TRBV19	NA	CATRGRNSPLHF	TGTGCCACCCGGGGTCGGAATTCACCCCTCCACTTT
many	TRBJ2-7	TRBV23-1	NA	CASSHPDSREQYF	TGCGCCAGCAGTCATCCGGATTCAAGAGAGCAGTACTTC
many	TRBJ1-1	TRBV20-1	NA	CSAGVFNTEAFF	TGCAGTGCTGGAGTATTTAACACTGAAGCTTTCTTT
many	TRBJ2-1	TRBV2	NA	CASSVTGSNYNEQFF	TGTGCCAGCAGTGTCACGGGGAGTAACTACAATGAGCAGTTCTTC
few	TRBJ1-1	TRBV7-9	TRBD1	CASSLAKTGTGNTEAFF	TGTGCCAGCAGCTTAGCGAAAACCGGGACAGGGAACACTGAAGCTTTCTTT
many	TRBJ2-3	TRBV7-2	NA	CASSSTGSSAETLYF	TGTGCCAGCAGCTCGACAGGCTCTAGTGCAGAAACGCTGTATTTT
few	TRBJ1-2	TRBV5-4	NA	CASSPDRALGYTF	TGTGCCAGCAGCCCTGACAGAGCGTTGGGCTACACCTTC
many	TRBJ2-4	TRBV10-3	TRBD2	CASGDWGGQNTLYF	TGTGCCAGCGGGGACTGGGGGGGTCAAAACACCTTGTACTTT